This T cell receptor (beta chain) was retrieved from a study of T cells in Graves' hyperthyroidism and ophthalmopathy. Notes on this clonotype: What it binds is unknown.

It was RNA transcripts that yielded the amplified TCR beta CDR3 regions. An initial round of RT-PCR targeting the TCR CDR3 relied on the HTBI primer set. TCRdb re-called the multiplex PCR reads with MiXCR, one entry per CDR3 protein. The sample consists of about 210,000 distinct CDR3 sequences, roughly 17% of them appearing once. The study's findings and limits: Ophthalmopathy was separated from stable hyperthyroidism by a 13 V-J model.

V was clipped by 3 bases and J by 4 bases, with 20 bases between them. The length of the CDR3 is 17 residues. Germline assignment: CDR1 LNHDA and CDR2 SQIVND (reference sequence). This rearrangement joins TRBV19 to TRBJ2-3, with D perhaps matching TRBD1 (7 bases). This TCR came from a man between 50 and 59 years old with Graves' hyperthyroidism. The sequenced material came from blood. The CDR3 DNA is TGTGCCAGTAGTATCGGTTGGAGGGGGACAGTGTCAGATACGCAGTATTTT. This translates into CASSIGWRGTVSDTQYF.